What follows are 28 T cell receptor beta chains derived from one specimen sequenced in a study of cytomegalovirus exposure and HLA in healthy donors. 60 Vbeta and 13 Jbeta primers were used in PCR. Sequenced by immunoSEQ multiplex PCR; TCRdb stores in-frame clones only, minus some. The data show about 84,000 clones, 78% seen once. Sequencing input: PBMCs. The receptor source for this set is a male donor in good health and CMV-seropositive.

The chain has TRBV7-9 and TRBJ1-5; no reliable D call. The CDR3 length is 13 residues. The germline V gene encodes CDR1 SEHNR and CDR2 FQNEAQ (reference sequence). V dropped 1 base and J dropped 7 bases, with 8 bases sitting between them. CDR3: CASSLEGSQPQHF. In DNA form, the CDR3 reads TGTGCCAGCAGCTTAGAAGGTAGCCAGCCCCAGCATTTT. Looking up the rest from reference TRBV7-9 and TRBJ1-5 gives the full variable domain: DTGVSQNPRHKITKRGQNVTFRCDPISEHNRLYWYRQTLGQGPEFLTYFQNEAQLEKSRLLSDRFSAERPKGSFSTLEIQRTEQGDSAMYLCASSLEGSQPQHFGDGTRLSIL.

V usage is TRBV7-9 and J usage is TRBJ2-1; weak D call: TRBD2 (7 bases). CDR3 length: 14 residues. V lost 0 bases and J 9 bases, leaving 12 bases between the germline ends. Per the germline V gene, CDR1 is SEHNR and CDR2 is FQNEAQ (reference sequence). The CDR3 DNA is TGTGCCAGCAGCTTAGCGGGAGGGGGGGGTGAGCAGTTCTTC. It specifies CASSLAGGGGEQFF.

This clone was picked up one time. This chain links TRBV19 with TRBJ1-1; 8 bases agree with TRBD1. This CDR3 is 14 amino acids long. The V and J ends lost 5 bases and 0 bases, in that order; junction bases with no gene match: 2. Germline V gene data show CDR1 as LNHDA and CDR2 as SQIVND (reference sequence). This CDR3 reads CASSVGQVNTEAFF. CDR3 bases: TGTGCCAGTAGTGTGGGACAGGTGAACACTGAAGCTTTCTTT.

This CDR3 reads CASRLQETQYF. CDR3 DNA: TGTGCCAGCAGGCTACAAGAGACCCAGTACTTC. The chain links TRBV6-6 to TRBJ2-5; D ambiguous. Trimming shortened V by 6 bases and J by 2 bases, and 4 bases separated the two germline ends. Germline values: CDR1 MNHNY, CDR2 SVGAGI (reference sequence). This CDR3 has 11 residues.

The chain carries TRBV11-2 and TRBJ1-2, with 7 bases fitting TRBD1. This CDR3 has 13 residues. Germline V gene sequence: CDR1 SGHAT, CDR2 FQNNGV. Trimming cost V 5 bases and J 4 bases; bases outside gene matches: 4. The CDR3 spells CASSSRDSYGYTF. The CDR3 DNA sequence: TGTGCCAGCAGCAGCCGGGACAGCTATGGCTACACCTTC.

V usage is TRBV25-1 and J usage is TRBJ2-1; TRBD2 aligns across 7 bases. Unmatched junction bases numbered 7, after V lost 5 bases and J lost 9 bases. CDR3 length: 13 amino acids. The V gene's germline CDR1 is MGHDK and CDR2 SYGVNS. CDR3 in DNA: TGTGCCAGCAGTTTCGAGGTAGCGGGTGAGCAGTTCTTC. Amino acids: CASSFEVAGEQFF.

V usage is TRBV2 and J usage is TRBJ2-2; the match to TRBD2 covers 9 bases. The CDR3 runs to 16 residues. The germline gives CDR1 SNHLY, CDR2 FYNNEI. V lost 6 bases and J lost 7; bases outside the gene matches: 12. The CDR3 DNA reads TGTGCCAGCAGGCCGACTGTAGCGGGAGTGGGCGGGGAGCTGTTTTTT. Translation gives CASRPTVAGVGGELFF.

The chain recombines TRBV5-4 with TRBJ2-2, with D tentatively TRBD1 (5 bases). Germline CDR1 and CDR2: SGHNT and YYREEE (reference sequence). Trimming cost V 1 base and J 3 bases, with 7 bases left between them. This CDR3 is 14 amino acids long. CDR3 in DNA: TGTGCCAGCAGCTTGAGGGGCTACACCGGGGAGCTGTTTTTT. Residues: CASSLRGYTGELFF.

The CDR3 loop reads CASSLTETNTGELFF. CDR3 DNA sequence: TGTGCCAGCAGTTTAACAGAGACGAACACCGGGGAGCTGTTTTTT. V gene TRBV28 combines with J gene TRBJ2-2; D gene ambiguous. This CDR3 comprises 15 residues. Germline-derived CDR1 and CDR2 are MDHEN and SYDVKM. V dropped 2 bases and J dropped 0 bases, with 7 bases sitting between them.

The V gene is TRBV10-1, the J gene TRBJ2-7, with TRBD1 as a possible D gene (6 bases). CDR1 is WNHNN and CDR2 is SYGVQD in the germline V gene (reference sequence). Trimming cost V 3 bases and J 2 bases, with 8 bases left between them. There are 13 residues in the CDR3. The DNA of the CDR3 is TGCGCCAGCAGTGAACAGGGTGCCTACGAGCAGTACTTC. It encodes CASSEQGAYEQYF.

The chain links TRBV6-1 to TRBJ2-7, with TRBD2 matching 12 bases. Germline V gives CDR1 MNHNS, CDR2 SASEGT. The V and J ends lost 10 bases and 0 bases, in that order; junction bases with no gene match: 7. This CDR3 is 15 amino acids long. CDR3 coding DNA: TGTGCCACACCACTAGCGGGAGGCGGCTCCTACGAGCAGTACTTC. Translation gives CATPLAGGGSYEQYF.

Here the CDR3 DNA reads TGTGCCAGCAGTGAATATTCATACGGGATGGCCACCGGGGAGCTGTTTTTT. It is translated as CASSEYSYGMATGELFF. The chain joins TRBV25-1 to TRBJ2-2, with D tentatively TRBD2 (5 bases). This CDR3 region has 17 residues. Deletions cut 0 bases from V and 4 bases from J, with 15 bases between. The germline V gene encodes CDR1 MGHDK and CDR2 SYGVNS. Full variable domain (rest looked up from reference TRBV25-1 and TRBJ2-2): EADIYQTPRYLVIGTGKKITLECSQTMGHDKMYWYQQDPGMELHLIHYSYGVNSTEKGDLSSESTVSRIRTEHFPLTLESARPSHTSQYLCASSEYSYGMATGELFFGEGSRLTVL.

The CDR3 DNA is TGTGCCAGCAGCCGAATCCTAGCAGCCAATGAGCAGTTCTTC. As protein: CASSRILAANEQFF. V is TRBV6-5 and J is TRBJ2-1; maybe TRBD2 (5 bases). Per the germline V gene, CDR1 is MNHEY and CDR2 is SVGAGI. The CDR3 loop spans 14 amino acids. The V gene lost 6 bases and the J gene lost 6 bases, with 15 bases spanning the gap.

The V gene is TRBV19, the J gene TRBJ2-7; 9 nucleotides line up with TRBD1. The germline V gene encodes CDR1 LNHDA and CDR2 SQIVND (reference sequence). The CDR3 loop spans 14 amino acids. Unmatched junction bases numbered 5, after V lost 4 bases and J lost 4 bases. The chain's CDR3 is CASSTTGGRYEQYF. The CDR3 DNA reads as TGTGCCAGTAGTACTACAGGGGGCAGGTACGAGCAGTACTTC.

Here the CDR3 reads CASGGLAGHTGELFF. The CDR3 bases are TGTGCCAGCGGTGGACTAGCGGGCCACACCGGGGAGCTGTTTTTT. V is TRBV6-1 and J is TRBJ2-2; 11 bases are a match to TRBD2. Per the germline V gene, CDR1 is MNHNS and CDR2 is SASEGT. Germline trimming cut 8 bases from V and 3 bases from J; bases unmatched to any gene: 5. This CDR3 has 15 residues.

The chain combines TRBV27 with TRBJ2-7; 8 bases map to TRBD2. The CDR3 is 16 amino acids. The V gene end was trimmed by 5 bases and the J gene end by 4 bases; junction bases not matched to a gene: 13. Germline CDR1 and CDR2: MNHEY and SMNVEV (reference sequence). Here the CDR3 reads CASSPGGSGELYEQYF. CDR3 nucleotides: TGTGCCAGCAGTCCGGGGGGGTCAGGTGAGTTGTACGAGCAGTACTTC.

The V and J genes are TRBV19 and TRBJ1-5, with 7 bases that match TRBD1. The germline CDR1 and CDR2 sequences are LNHDA and SQIVND (reference sequence). J gave up 6 bases and V 5 bases, and 13 bases lay outside the gene matches. The CDR3 contains 16 residues. In nucleotides, the CDR3 is TGTGCCAGTAGTCCAGGCCTCCGGGCAGGGGGTCAGCCCCAGCATTTT. Protein sequence: CASSPGLRAGGQPQHF.

The rearrangement uses TRBV5-4 and TRBJ2-5; 7 bases map to TRBD1. The V gene end was trimmed by 1 base and the J gene end by 5 bases; junction bases not matched to a gene: 8. Germline-derived CDR1 and CDR2 are SGHNT and YYREEE (reference sequence). The CDR3 consists of 15 residues. CDR3 bases: TGTGCCAGCAGCTTGACAGGGGTGGGCGTGGAGACCCAGTACTTC. Encoded protein: CASSLTGVGVETQYF.

The J gene is TRBJ2-7, the V gene TRBV7-2; D might be TRBD1 (6 bases). CDR1 and CDR2 (germline): SGHTA, FQGNSA. Trimming left V 6 bases short and J 3 bases short, with 18 bases between. This CDR3 spans 15 amino acids. The CDR3 nucleotides are TGTGCCAGCAGGCTCCAGGGGAACCTGGGCTACGAGCAGTACTTC. This translates into CASRLQGNLGYEQYF.

This clone was seen more than once but under ten times. This sequence joins TRBV15 and TRBJ2-7, with TRBD2 identical over 10 bases. V gave up 3 bases and J gave up 0 bases; unmatched junction bases: 8. CDR3 length: 17 residues. The V gene's germline CDR1 is LNHNV and CDR2 YYDKDF (reference sequence). CDR3 sequence (DNA): TGTGCCACCAGCAGGGGAGAAGCGGGAGGGAGCTCCTACGAGCAGTACTTC. Translation: CATSRGEAGGSSYEQYF.

The rearrangement uses TRBV6-1 and TRBJ1-1, with TRBD1 identical over 8 bases. Germline trimming cut 2 bases from V and 6 bases from J; bases unmatched to any gene: 8. The CDR3 is made up of 15 amino acids. Looked up from germline, CDR1 is MNHNS and CDR2 is SASEGT. The CDR3 DNA follows: TGTGCCAGCAGTGAATGGGGCCAGGGGGCCCCTGAAGCTTTCTTT. Translated: CASSEWGQGAPEAFF.

J is TRBJ2-7 and V is TRBV7-2; TRBD2 agrees at 14 bases. From germline, CDR1 is SGHTA and CDR2 FQGNSA. This CDR3 has 16 residues. With V trimmed by 0 bases and J by 3 bases, 1 base remained unmatched. This CDR3 reads CASSLAGTSGGYEQYF. The CDR3 bases are TGTGCCAGCAGCTTAGCGGGGACTAGCGGGGGCTACGAGCAGTACTTC.

This clone showed up just once. Written as DNA, the CDR3 is TGTGCCAGCAGTTCCAAATCCGGGACAGGGGGCGCCATCTATGGCTACACCTTC. It is translated as CASSSKSGTGGAIYGYTF. The chain has TRBV28 and TRBJ1-2; 12 bases are shared with TRBD1. The CDR3 length is 18 residues. V trimming: 4 bases; J trimming: 4 bases; junction bases outside the gene matches: 13. Germline values: CDR1 MDHEN, CDR2 SYDVKM.

The J gene is TRBJ2-1, the V gene TRBV2; weak D call: TRBD2 (6 bases). Germline V CDR1 and CDR2: SNHLY, FYNNEI. The germline V and J ends were trimmed by 6 bases and 10 bases, with 25 bases remaining between them. The CDR3 is made up of 16 amino acids. CDR3 sequence reads: CASSIFLTAGGMEQFF. The CDR3 DNA reads as TGTGCCAGCAGCATCTTCCTCACGGCCGGGGGTATGGAGCAGTTCTTC. The complete variable domain, with remaining parts taken from reference TRBV2 and TRBJ2-1, reads EPEVTQTPSHQVTQMGQEVILRCVPISNHLYFYWYRQILGQKVEFLVSFYNNEISEKSEIFDDQFSVERPDGSNFTLKIRSTKLEDSAMYFCASSIFLTAGGMEQFFGPGTRLTVL.

The chain is built from TRBV7-9 and TRBJ2-7, with D maybe TRBD1 (5 bases). Deletions cut 4 bases from V and 0 bases from J, with 19 bases between. Per the germline V gene, CDR1 is SEHNR and CDR2 is FQNEAQ (reference sequence). This CDR3 is built from 17 residues. This CDR3 is CASSSRSPTEPSYEQYF. CDR3 in DNA: TGTGCCAGCAGCTCGCGGTCCCCGACAGAACCCTCCTACGAGCAGTACTTC.

The chain joins TRBV6-1 to TRBJ1-5; no reliable D call. The CDR3 is made up of 15 amino acids. Germline CDR1 MNHNS, CDR2 SASEGT. With 1 base removed from V and 1 base from J, the gap between germline ends came to 8 bases. The CDR3 DNA is TGTGCCAGCAGTGAAGTATGGCAGAGCAATCAGCCCCAGCATTTT. Protein: CASSEVWQSNQPQHF.

V and J are TRBV25-1 and TRBJ1-4, with D perhaps TRBD1 (6 bases). The CDR3 is 14 residues long. Between the trimmed V and J ends, which lost 3 bases and 8 bases, there was a span of 13 bases. Germline lookup yields CDR1 MGHDK and CDR2 SYGVNS. The CDR3 bases are TGTGCCAGCAGTGACCGGAGGGGGGGAGAAAAACTGTTTTTT. Residues: CASSDRRGGEKLFF.

The V gene is TRBV6-1, the J gene TRBJ1-2; 11 bases align to TRBD1. With V trimmed by 3 bases and J by 5 bases, 2 bases remained unmatched. CDR1 is MNHNS and CDR2 is SASEGT in the germline V gene. The CDR3 runs to 14 residues. In DNA, the CDR3 is TGTGCCAGCAGTGACGGACAGGGGGCTTATGGCTACACCTTC. This sequence encodes CASSDGQGAYGYTF.